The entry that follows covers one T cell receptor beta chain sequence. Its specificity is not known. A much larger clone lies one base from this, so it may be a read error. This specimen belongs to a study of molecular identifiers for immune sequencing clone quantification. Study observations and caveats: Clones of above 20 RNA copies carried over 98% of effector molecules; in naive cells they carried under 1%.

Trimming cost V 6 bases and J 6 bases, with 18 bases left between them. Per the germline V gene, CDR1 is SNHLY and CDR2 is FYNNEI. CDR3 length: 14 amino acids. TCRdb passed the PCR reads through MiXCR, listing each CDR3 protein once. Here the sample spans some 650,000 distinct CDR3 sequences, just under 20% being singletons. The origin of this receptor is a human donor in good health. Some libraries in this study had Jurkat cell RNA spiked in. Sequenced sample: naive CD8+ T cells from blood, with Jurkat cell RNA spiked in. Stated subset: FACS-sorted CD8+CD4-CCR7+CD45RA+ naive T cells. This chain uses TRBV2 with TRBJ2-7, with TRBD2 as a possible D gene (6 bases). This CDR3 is CASRPTSWDCEQYF. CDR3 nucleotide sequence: TGTGCCAGCAGACCCACTAGCTGGGATTGCGAGCAGTACTTC.